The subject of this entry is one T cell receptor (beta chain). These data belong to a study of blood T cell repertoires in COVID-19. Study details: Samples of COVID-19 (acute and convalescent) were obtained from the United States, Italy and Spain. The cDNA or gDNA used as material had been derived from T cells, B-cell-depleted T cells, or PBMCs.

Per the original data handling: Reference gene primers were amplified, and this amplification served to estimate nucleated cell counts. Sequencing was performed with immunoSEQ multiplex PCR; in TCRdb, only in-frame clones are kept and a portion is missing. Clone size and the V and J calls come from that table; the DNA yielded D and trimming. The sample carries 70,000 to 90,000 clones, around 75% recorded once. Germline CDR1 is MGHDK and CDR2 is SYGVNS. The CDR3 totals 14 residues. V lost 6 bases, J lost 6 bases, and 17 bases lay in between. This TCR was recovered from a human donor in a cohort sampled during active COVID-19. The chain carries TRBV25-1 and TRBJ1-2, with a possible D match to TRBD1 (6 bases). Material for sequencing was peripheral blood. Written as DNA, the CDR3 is TGTGCCAGCAGCCCCCTACAGGGTTCTCATGGCTACACCTTC. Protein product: CASSPLQGSHGYTF.